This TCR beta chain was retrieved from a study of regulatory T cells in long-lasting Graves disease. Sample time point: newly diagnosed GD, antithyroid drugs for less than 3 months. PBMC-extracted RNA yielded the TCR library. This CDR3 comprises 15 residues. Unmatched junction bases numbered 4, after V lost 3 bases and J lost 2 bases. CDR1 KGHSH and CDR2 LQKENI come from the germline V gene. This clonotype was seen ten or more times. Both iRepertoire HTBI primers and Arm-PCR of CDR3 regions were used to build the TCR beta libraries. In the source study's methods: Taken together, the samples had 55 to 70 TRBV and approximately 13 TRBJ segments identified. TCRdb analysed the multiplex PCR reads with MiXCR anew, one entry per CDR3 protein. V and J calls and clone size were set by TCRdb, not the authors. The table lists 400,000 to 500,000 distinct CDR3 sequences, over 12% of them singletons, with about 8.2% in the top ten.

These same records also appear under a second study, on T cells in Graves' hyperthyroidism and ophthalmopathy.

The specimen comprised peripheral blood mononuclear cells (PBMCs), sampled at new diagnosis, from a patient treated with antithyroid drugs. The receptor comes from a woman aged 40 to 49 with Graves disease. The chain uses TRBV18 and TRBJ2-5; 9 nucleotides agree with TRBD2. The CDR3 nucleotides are TGTGCCAGCTCACCGAGGAGCGGGAGGCAAGAGACCCAGTACTTC. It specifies CASSPRSGRQETQYF.